A single sample gave rise to the 22 T cell receptor beta chains below, sequenced in a study of CD8+ T cells in alopecia areata. RNA was isolated and reverse transcribed to cDNA, the sequencing template. Data came from immunoSEQ multiplex PCR; TCRdb stores just in-frame clones and leaves some out. The table has about 200,000 clones, 57% seen once; the top ten hold roughly 0.47%. The source material was CD4+ T cells sorted from blood, sampled at week 0. The origin of the receptors is a human donor with alopecia areata.

This rearrangement joins TRBV6-1 to TRBJ1-5; tentatively, D is TRBD1 (5 bases). V was pared by 8 bases and J by 7 bases, with 15 bases between. This CDR3 contains 13 residues. Germline assignment: CDR1 MNHNS and CDR2 SASEGT. For the CDR3, the DNA is TGTGCCAGCGGGAGGGGCGCATACCAGCCCCAGCATTTT. Translating it yields CASGRGAYQPQHF.

For the CDR3, the DNA is TGTGCCAGCAGTTCAGGGTACAGCTATGGCTACACCTTC. The encoded protein is CASSSGYSYGYTF. The rearrangement joins TRBV27 to TRBJ1-2; weak D call: TRBD1 (5 bases). There are 13 residues in the CDR3. In germline, CDR1 is MNHEY, CDR2 SMNVEV (reference sequence). Trimming took 4 bases from V and 4 from J, leaving 10 bases between them.

This chain uses TRBV4-1 with TRBJ2-7, with D tentatively TRBD1 or TRBD2 (5 bases each). The germline V gene has CDR1 MGHRA and CDR2 YSYEKL. V shed 3 bases and J shed 6 bases, with 15 bases lying between them. The CDR3 contains 14 residues. The DNA for the CDR3 is TGCGCCAGCAGCCACCCCCGGGGCCGCGGCGAGCAGTACTTC. It translates to CASSHPRGRGEQYF.

This sequence joins TRBV30 and TRBJ1-5; a weak D match, TRBD1 (5 bases). This CDR3 is 15 amino acids long. In germline, CDR1 is GTSNPN, CDR2 SVGIG (reference sequence). Trimming pared 0 bases from V and 5 bases from J, leaving 14 bases between. The CDR3 sequence: CAWSVRQGGDQPQHF. The CDR3 bases are TGTGCCTGGAGTGTACGGCAGGGTGGCGATCAGCCCCAGCATTTT.

This chain connects TRBV10-2 to TRBJ2-4; maybe TRBD1 (5 bases). Trimming took off 6 bases at V and 0 bases at J, with 18 bases between the two ends. Looked up from germline, CDR1 is WSHSY and CDR2 is SAAADI. This CDR3 has 17 residues. The CDR3 DNA follows: TGCGCCAGCAGATCGAAGACAGCCAACATAGCCAAAAACATTCAGTACTTC. Translation gives CASRSKTANIAKNIQYF.

This clone was picked up a small number of times. DNA of the CDR3: TGTGCCAGCAGCTTGGACAGTATGAACACTGAAGCTTTCTTT. It specifies CASSLDSMNTEAFF. V and J are TRBV7-9 and TRBJ1-1, with D perhaps TRBD1 (6 bases). Germline assignment: CDR1 SEHNR and CDR2 FQNEAQ (reference sequence). V dropped 3 bases and J dropped 0 bases, with 8 bases sitting between them. The CDR3 extends over 14 amino acids.

This chain connects TRBV4-1 to TRBJ2-3, with 7 bases matching TRBD2. CDR1 and CDR2 from the germline V gene are MGHRA and YSYEKL. Trimming at V came to 4 bases and at J to 3 bases, leaving 7 bases not matched to a gene. CDR3 length: 15 amino acids. CDR3 nucleotides: TGCGCCAGCAGCCTCACGGGGGGAGGGACAGATACGCAGTATTTT. It codes for CASSLTGGGTDTQYF.

The genes are TRBV9 and TRBJ1-2, with TRBD1 identical over 9 bases. Per the germline V gene, CDR1 is SGDLS and CDR2 is YYNGEE. J lost 6 bases, V lost 4 bases, and 7 bases had no gene match. The CDR3 runs 14 residues. CDR3 amino acids: CASSPAGTGHGYTF. The DNA for the CDR3 is TGTGCCAGCAGCCCCGCTGGGACAGGGCATGGCTACACCTTC.

In regard to this clone: At one of its ends the junction is not consistent with the germline gene, which may arise from a read error. J is TRBJ2-5 and V is TRBV7-7, with a possible D match to TRBD1 (6 bases). The CDR3 covers 11 residues. Germline CDR1 is SSHAT and CDR2 is FNYEAQ (reference sequence). The CDR3 protein is CASSRGGTQYF. The CDR3 region has the DNA TGTGCTAGCAGCAGAGGGGGGACCCAGTACTTC. Variable domain in full (rest from reference TRBV7-7 and TRBJ2-5): GAGVSQSPRYKVTKRGQDVTLRCDPISSHATLYWYQQALGQGPEFLTYFNYEAQPDKSGLPSDRFSAERPEGSISTLTIQRTEQRDSAMYRCASSRGGTQYFGPGTRLLVL.

There are a few counts of this clone. The V gene is TRBV5-1, the J gene TRBJ2-1; D possibly corresponds to TRBD1 (5 bases). The CDR3 contains 15 residues. V was trimmed by 2 bases and J by 0 bases, leaving 9 bases between them. The germline V gene has CDR1 SGHRS and CDR2 YFSETQ. The CDR3 DNA sequence: TGCGCCAGCAGCTTCCAGGGCAGCTCCTACAATGAGCAGTTCTTC. Amino acids: CASSFQGSSYNEQFF.

This clone was detected only a few times. The chain employs TRBV6-1 and TRBJ1-2, with D hard to call. The CDR3 is made up of 12 amino acids. CDR1 is MNHNS, CDR2 SASEGT, per germline. Deletions cut 2 bases from V and 5 bases from J, with 6 bases between. The chain's CDR3 is CASSEYWYGYTF. The CDR3 DNA is TGTGCCAGCAGTGAATATTGGTATGGCTACACCTTC.

The chain employs TRBV30 and TRBJ1-1, with TRBD1 matching 8 bases. With V trimmed by 7 bases and J by 0 bases, 1 base remained unmatched. This CDR3 has 12 residues. Germline assignment: CDR1 GTSNPN and CDR2 SVGIG (reference sequence). CDR3 coding DNA: TGTGCCTACAGGGGGGTGAACACTGAAGCTTTCTTT. This codes for CAYRGVNTEAFF.

The V and J genes are TRBV30 and TRBJ2-1; D perhaps matches TRBD2 (6 bases). The length of the CDR3 is 17 residues. V dropped 2 bases and J dropped 0 bases, with 17 bases sitting between them. Germline loops: CDR1 GTSNPN, CDR2 SVGIG (reference sequence). CDR3 amino acids: CAWSTTPGTHSYNEQFF. CDR3 nucleotides: TGTGCCTGGAGTACCACCCCCGGGACTCACTCCTACAATGAGCAGTTCTTC.

This clone appeared a single time. V is TRBV7-6 and J is TRBJ1-6, with 7 positions matching TRBD1. The germline V gene has CDR1 SGHVS and CDR2 FNYEAQ. Trimming took 1 base from V and 0 from J; bases not matched to a gene: 9. The CDR3 has 19 amino acids. CDR3 coding DNA: TGTGCCAGCAGCTTAGAAGTTCCGACAGGGAGCTCCTATAATTCACCCCTCCACTTT. This encodes CASSLEVPTGSSYNSPLHF. Full variable domain (outside the CDR3, taken from reference TRBV7-6 and TRBJ1-6): GAGVSQSPRYKVTKRGQDVALRCDPISGHVSLYWYRQALGQGPEFLTYFNYEAQQDKSGLPNDRFSAERPEGSISTLTIQRTEQRDSAMYRCASSLEVPTGSSYNSPLHFGNGTRLTVT.

Concerning this clone: This clone may be a read error of a much larger clone one base away. The CDR3 nucleotides are TGTGCCAGCAGCTTAACGGCCGGAAAGGGGGCACCCCTCCACTTT. Translating gives CASSLTAGKGAPLHF. The rearrangement links TRBV7-3 to TRBJ1-6; D is possibly TRBD1 (6 bases). The length of the CDR3 is 15 residues. Germline V CDR1 and CDR2: SGHTA, FQGTGA. V lost 0 bases to trimming and J lost 11 bases, with 14 bases between them.

The V call is TRBV7-9, the J call TRBJ1-4; unclear D gene. The germline V and J ends were trimmed by 5 bases and 4 bases, with 17 bases remaining between them. Germline V CDR1 and CDR2: SEHNR, FQNEAQ (reference sequence). CDR3 size: 16 residues. Here the CDR3 DNA reads TGTGCCAGCAGCCCCCTAGGGCAGGCCTTTAATGAAAAACTGTTTTTT. Encoded protein: CASSPLGQAFNEKLFF.

With regard to this clone: Other DNA sequences from this sample encode an identical CDR3 as well. The chain has TRBV7-9 and TRBJ2-7, with D perhaps TRBD1 (6 bases). The germline V gene encodes CDR1 SEHNR and CDR2 FQNEAQ (reference sequence). The V gene lost 4 bases and the J gene lost 4 bases, with 14 bases spanning the gap. The CDR3 sequence is 14 residues long. CDR3 DNA sequence: TGTGCCAGCAGCTCGACAGGCAACTCGTACGAGCAGTACTTC. Protein product: CASSSTGNSYEQYF.

This clone was seen only a few times. The chain couples TRBV29-1 to TRBJ1-1; possibly TRBD1 for D (6 bases). The CDR3 totals 13 residues. CDR1 SQVTM and CDR2 ANQGSEA come from the germline V gene. With 6 bases removed from V and 0 bases from J, the gap between germline ends came to 11 bases. The CDR3 bases are TGCAGCGTGCTAGGACAGATGAACACTGAAGCTTTCTTT. This encodes CSVLGQMNTEAFF.

The rearrangement uses TRBV4-1 and TRBJ2-3, with D unclear. From germline, CDR1 is MGHRA and CDR2 YSYEKL. CDR3 length: 13 amino acids. V was shortened by 4 bases and J by 4 bases, with 9 bases between the two germline ends. CDR3 protein: CASSLISPDTQYF. The CDR3 coding sequence is TGCGCCAGCAGCCTGATTAGCCCAGATACGCAGTATTTT.

The chain links TRBV29-1 to TRBJ1-3; D not resolved. Germline CDR1 SQVTM, CDR2 ANQGSEA. Trimming shortened V by 0 bases and J by 0 bases, and 6 bases separated the two germline ends. This CDR3 has 14 amino acids. Here the CDR3 reads CSVEDPSSGNTIYF. CDR3 DNA sequence: TGCAGCGTTGAAGATCCGAGCTCTGGAAACACCATATATTTT.

The chain couples TRBV6-5 to TRBJ1-1; D unclear. Deletions cut 3 bases from V and 11 bases from J, with 19 bases between. Germline CDR1 MNHEY, CDR2 SVGAGI. This CDR3 comprises 14 residues. CDR3 sequence (DNA): TGTGCCAGCAGTTATTCCGGAGCGGGGATGGATGCTTTCTTT. It translates to CASSYSGAGMDAFF.

This sequence joins TRBV4-1 and TRBJ1-4; 11 bases are a match to TRBD1. The germline V gene has CDR1 MGHRA and CDR2 YSYEKL. The ends lost 1 base at V and 2 bases at J; junction bases unmatched: 0. The CDR3 has 16 amino acids. The DNA of the CDR3 is TGCGCCAGCAGCCAAGGGACAGGGGGCACTAATGAAAAACTGTTTTTT. Amino acids: CASSQGTGGTNEKLFF.